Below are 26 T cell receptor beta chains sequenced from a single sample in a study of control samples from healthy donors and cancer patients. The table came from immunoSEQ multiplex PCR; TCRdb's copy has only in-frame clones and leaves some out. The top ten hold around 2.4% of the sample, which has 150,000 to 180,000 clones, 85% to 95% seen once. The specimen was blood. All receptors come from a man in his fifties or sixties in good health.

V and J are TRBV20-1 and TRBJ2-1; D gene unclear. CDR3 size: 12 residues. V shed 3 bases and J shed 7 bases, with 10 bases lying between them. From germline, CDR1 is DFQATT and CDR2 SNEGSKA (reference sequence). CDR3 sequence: CSASSSHNEQFF. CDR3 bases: TGCAGTGCTAGTTCCAGTCATAATGAGCAGTTCTTC.

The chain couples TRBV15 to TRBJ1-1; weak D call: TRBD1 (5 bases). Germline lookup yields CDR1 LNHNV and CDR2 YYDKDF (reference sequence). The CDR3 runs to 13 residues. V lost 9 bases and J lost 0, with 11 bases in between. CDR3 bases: TGTGCCACTCGACAGCTACTGAACACTGAAGCTTTCTTT. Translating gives CATRQLLNTEAFF.

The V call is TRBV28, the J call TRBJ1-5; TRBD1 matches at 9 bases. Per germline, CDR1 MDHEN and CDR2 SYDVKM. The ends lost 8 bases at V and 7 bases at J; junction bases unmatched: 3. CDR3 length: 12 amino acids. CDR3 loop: CASGTGTQPQHF. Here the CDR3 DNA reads TGTGCCAGCGGGACAGGGACCCAGCCCCAGCATTTT. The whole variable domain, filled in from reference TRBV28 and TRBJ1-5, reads DVKVTQSSRYLVKRTGEKVFLECVQDMDHENMFWYRQDPGLGLRLIYFSYDVKMKEKGDIPEGYSVSREKKERFSLILESASTNQTSMYLCASGTGTQPQHFGDGTRLSIL.

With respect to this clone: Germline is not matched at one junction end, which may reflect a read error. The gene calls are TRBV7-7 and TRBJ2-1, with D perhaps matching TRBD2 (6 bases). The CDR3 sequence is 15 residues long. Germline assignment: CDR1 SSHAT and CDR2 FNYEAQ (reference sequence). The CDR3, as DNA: TGTGCTAGCAGCGCCGGTCGACTAGTGTACAATGAGCAGTTCTTC. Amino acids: CASSAGRLVYNEQFF.

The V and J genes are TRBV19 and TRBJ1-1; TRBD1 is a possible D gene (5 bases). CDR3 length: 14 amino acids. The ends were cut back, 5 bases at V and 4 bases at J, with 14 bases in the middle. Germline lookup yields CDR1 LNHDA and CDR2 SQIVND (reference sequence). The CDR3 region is CASSLIGQTTEAFF. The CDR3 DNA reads TGTGCCAGTAGTTTGATAGGACAAACCACTGAAGCTTTCTTT.

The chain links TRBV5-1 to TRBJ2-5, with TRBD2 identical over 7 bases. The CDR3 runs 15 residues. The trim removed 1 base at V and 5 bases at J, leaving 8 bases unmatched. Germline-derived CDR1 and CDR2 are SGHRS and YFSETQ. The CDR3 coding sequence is TGCGCCAGCAGCTTGTTGGGAGGGCCACGGGAGACCCAGTACTTC. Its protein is CASSLLGGPRETQYF.

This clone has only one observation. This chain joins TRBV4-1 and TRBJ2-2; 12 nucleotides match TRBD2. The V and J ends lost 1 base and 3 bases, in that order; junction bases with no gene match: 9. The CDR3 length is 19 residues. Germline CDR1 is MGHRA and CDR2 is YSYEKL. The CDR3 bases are TGCGCCAGCAGCCAAGCCCGCCTAGCGGGAGGGGCCGACACCGGGGAGCTGTTTTTT. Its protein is CASSQARLAGGADTGELFF.

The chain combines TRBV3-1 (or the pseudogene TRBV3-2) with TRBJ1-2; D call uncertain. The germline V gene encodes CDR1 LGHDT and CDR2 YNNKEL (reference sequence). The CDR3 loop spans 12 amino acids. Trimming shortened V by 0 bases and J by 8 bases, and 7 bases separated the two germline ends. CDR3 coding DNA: TGTGCCAGCAGCCAAGAGGGTGAGGGCTACACCTTC. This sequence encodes CASSQEGEGYTF.

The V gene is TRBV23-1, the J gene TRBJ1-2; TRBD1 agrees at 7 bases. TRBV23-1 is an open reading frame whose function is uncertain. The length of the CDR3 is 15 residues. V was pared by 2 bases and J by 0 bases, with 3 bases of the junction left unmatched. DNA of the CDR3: TGCGCCAGCAGTCAAAGGACAGGTCCTAACTATGGCTACACCTTC. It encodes CASSQRTGPNYGYTF.

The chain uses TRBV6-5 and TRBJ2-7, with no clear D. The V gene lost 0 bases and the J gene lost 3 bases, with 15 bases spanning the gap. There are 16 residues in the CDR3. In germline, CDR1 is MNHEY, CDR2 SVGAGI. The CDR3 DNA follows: TGTGCCAGCAGTTACTCGACCAGCGCTGCGCACTACGAGCAGTACTTC. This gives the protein CASSYSTSAAHYEQYF.

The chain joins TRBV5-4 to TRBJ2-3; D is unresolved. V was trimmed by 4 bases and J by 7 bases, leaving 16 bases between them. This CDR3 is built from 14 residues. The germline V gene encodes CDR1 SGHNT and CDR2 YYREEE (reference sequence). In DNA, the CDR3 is TGTGCCAGCAGCGCCGGGCTCGCGGCCTATACGCAGTATTTT. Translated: CASSAGLAAYTQYF.

Here the CDR3 reads CASSPDLTDTQYF. CDR3 coding DNA: TGTGCCAGCAGCCCAGACCTCACAGATACGCAGTATTTT. V usage is TRBV11-1 and J usage is TRBJ2-3, with D uncertain. The CDR3 is 13 residues long. V was shortened by 5 bases and J by 2 bases, with 8 bases between the two germline ends. CDR1 SGHAT and CDR2 FQDESV come from the germline V gene (reference sequence).

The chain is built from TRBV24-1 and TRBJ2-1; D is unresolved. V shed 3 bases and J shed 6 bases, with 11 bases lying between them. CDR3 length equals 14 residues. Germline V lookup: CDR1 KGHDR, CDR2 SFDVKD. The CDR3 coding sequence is TGTGCCACCAGTGATCCCCAACCCCCCAATGAGCAGTTCTTC. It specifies CATSDPQPPNEQFF.

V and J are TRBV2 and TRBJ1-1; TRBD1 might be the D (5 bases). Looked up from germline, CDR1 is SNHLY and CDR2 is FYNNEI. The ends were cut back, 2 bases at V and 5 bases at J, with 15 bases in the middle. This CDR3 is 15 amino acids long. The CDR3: CASSETQGRTTEAFF. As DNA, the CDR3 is TGTGCCAGCAGTGAAACTCAGGGTCGGACAACTGAAGCTTTCTTT.

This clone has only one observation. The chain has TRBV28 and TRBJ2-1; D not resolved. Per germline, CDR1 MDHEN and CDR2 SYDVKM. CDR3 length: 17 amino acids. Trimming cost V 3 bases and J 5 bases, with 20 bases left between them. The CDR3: CASSFRMYPPYDNEQFF. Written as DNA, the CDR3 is TGTGCCAGCAGTTTTCGGATGTACCCCCCTTACGACAATGAGCAGTTCTTC.

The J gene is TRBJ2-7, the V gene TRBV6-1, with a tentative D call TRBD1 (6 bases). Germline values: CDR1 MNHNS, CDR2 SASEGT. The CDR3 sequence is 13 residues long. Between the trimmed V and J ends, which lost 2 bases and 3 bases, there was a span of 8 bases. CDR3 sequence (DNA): TGTGCCAGCAGTGAACAGGGGAACTACGAGCAGTACTTC. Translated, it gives CASSEQGNYEQYF.

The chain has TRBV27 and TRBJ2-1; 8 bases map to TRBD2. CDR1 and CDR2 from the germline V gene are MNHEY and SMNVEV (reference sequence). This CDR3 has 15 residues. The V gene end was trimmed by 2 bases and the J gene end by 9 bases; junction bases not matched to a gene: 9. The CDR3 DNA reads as TGTGCCAGCAGTTTAAGTCCAGCGGGAGAGGTTGAGCAGTTCTTC. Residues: CASSLSPAGEVEQFF.

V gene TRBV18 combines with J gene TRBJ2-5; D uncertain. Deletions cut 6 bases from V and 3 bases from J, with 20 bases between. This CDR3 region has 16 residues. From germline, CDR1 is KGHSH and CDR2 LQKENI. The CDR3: CASSPFNIAAKETQYF. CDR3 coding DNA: TGTGCCAGCTCGCCCTTTAACATCGCCGCAAAAGAGACCCAGTACTTC. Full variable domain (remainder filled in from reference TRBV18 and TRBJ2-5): NAGVMQNPRHLVRRRGQEARLRCSPMKGHSHVYWYRQLPEEGLKFMVYLQKENIIDESGMPKERFSAEFPKEGPSILRIQQVVRGDSAAYFCASSPFNIAAKETQYFGPGTRLLVL.

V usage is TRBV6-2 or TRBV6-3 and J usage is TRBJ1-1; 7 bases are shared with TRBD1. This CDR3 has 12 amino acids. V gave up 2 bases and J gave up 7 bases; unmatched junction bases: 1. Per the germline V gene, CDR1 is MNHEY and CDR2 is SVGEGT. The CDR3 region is CASSYRQGEAFF. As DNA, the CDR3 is TGTGCCAGCAGTTACAGACAGGGTGAAGCTTTCTTT.

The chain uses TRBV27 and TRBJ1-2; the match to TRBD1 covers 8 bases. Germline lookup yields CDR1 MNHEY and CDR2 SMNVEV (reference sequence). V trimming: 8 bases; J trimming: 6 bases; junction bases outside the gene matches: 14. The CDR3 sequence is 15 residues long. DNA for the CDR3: TGTGCCAGCGCCGGACAGGGAACAGTTTCTAATGGCTACACCTTC. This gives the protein CASAGQGTVSNGYTF.

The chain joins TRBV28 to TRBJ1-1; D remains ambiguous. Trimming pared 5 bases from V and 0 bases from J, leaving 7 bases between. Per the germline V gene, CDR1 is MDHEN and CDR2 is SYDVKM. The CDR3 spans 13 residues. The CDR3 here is CASSVFMNTEAFF. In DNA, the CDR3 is TGTGCCAGCAGTGTATTCATGAACACTGAAGCTTTCTTT.

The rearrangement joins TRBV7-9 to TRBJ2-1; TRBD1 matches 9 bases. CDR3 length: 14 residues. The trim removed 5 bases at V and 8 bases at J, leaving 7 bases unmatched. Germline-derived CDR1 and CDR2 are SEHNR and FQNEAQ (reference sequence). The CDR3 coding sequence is TGTGCCAGCAGCCGGGACAGGGATATAGATGAGCAGTTCTTC. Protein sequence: CASSRDRDIDEQFF.

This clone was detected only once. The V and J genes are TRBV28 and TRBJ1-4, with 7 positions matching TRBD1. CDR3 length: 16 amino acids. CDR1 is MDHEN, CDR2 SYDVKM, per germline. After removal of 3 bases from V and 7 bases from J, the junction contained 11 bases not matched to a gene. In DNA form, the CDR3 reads TGTGCCAGCAGTTTCCCCCACGGAGCAGGGGGTGAAAAACTGTTTTTT. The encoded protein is CASSFPHGAGGEKLFF.

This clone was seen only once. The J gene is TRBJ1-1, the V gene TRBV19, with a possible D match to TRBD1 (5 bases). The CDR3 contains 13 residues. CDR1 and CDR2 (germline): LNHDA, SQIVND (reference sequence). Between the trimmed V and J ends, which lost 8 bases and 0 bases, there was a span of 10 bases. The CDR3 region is CASGGRLNTEAFF. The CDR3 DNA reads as TGTGCCAGTGGGGGACGGTTGAACACTGAAGCTTTCTTT.

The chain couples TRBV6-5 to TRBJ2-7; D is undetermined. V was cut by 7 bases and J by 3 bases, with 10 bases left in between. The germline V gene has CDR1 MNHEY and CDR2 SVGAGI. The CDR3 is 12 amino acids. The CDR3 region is CASISNIYEQYF. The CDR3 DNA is TGTGCCAGCATTTCGAATATCTACGAGCAGTACTTC.

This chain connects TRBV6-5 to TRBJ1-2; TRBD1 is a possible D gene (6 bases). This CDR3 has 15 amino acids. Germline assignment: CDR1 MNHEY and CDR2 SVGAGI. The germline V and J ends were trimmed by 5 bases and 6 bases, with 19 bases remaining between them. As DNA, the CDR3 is TGTGCCAGCAGTAAGGGAGGGGGGGGAAGCAATGGCTACACCTTC. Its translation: CASSKGGGGSNGYTF.